The clone carrying this TCR beta chain was observed a few times. Its antigen is currently unknown. This entry belongs to a study of T cell responses to AZD1222 COVID-19 vaccine. Assay used: immunoSEQ multiplex PCR; TCRdb lists only in-frame clones, some missing. Of some 84,000 clones listed, 80% to 90% were seen once; the top ten hold around 10%. Germline CDR1 is LNHDA and CDR2 is SQIVND (reference sequence). The CDR3 length is 17 residues. The ends lost 5 bases at V and 5 bases at J; junction bases unmatched: 12. Samples with a second dose at about 4 or about 12 weeks were pooled together. Study conclusions and caveats: White British donors predominated, females outnumbered males, and clonal diversity was possibly underestimated. Samples come after the peak T cell response, not at day 14. Nearly half of spike-specific TCRs reportedly target variant regions that are unmutated in the B.1.351 and B.1.1.7 variants.

This chain connects TRBV19 to TRBJ2-3; 11 bases are a match to TRBD2. The TCR comes from an adult who received the AZD1222 COVID-19 vaccine. The specimen was peripheral blood, collected 28 days after the second AZD1222 dose. The CDR3 nucleotides are TGTGCCAGTAGTCACCGACTAGCGGGATTTCGTATAGATACGCAGTATTTT. Translation gives CASSHRLAGFRIDTQYF. The variable domain in full, with the rest retrieved from reference TRBV19 and TRBJ2-3, is DGGITQSPKYLFRKEGQNVTLSCEQNLNHDAMYWYRQDPGQGLRLIYYSQIVNDFQKGDIAEGYSVSREKKESFPLTVTSAQKNPTAFYLCASSHRLAGFRIDTQYFGPGTRLTVL.